The 23 T cell receptor beta chains given below trace back to one sample, sequenced in a study of T-cell reconstitution after alpha-beta-depleted transplantation in children. TCRbeta library preparation incorporated unique molecular identifiers. TCRdb reprocessed the PCR reads via MiXCR and lists one record per CDR3 protein. The sample holds 500,000 or so distinct CDR3 sequences; 9.5% to 12% are singletons and the top ten take around 15%. Sample: PBMCs, mostly from graft donor cells, taken 180 days after TCRalphabeta/CD19-depleted stem cell transplant. These receptors were taken from a female patient aged 2-15 years who had a stem cell transplant for aplastic anemia, so the T cells may come from the graft donor.

The V gene is TRBV27, the J gene TRBJ1-1; no reliable D call. The CDR3 has 12 amino acids. V dropped 2 bases and J dropped 11 bases, with 12 bases sitting between them. Per the germline V gene, CDR1 is MNHEY and CDR2 is SMNVEV (reference sequence). CDR3 sequence: CASSLPTGTAFF. CDR3 DNA sequence: TGTGCCAGCAGTTTACCGACGGGAACTGCTTTCTTT.

The table lists this clonotype with many counts. The chain uses TRBV14 and TRBJ2-2; no clear D gene. Trimming cost V 5 bases and J 6 bases, with 10 bases left between them. The germline gives CDR1 SGHDN, CDR2 FVKESK. This CDR3 comprises 13 residues. DNA for the CDR3: TGTGCCAGCAGCTCCAGGACGGCCGGGGAGCTGTTTTTT. Translated, it gives CASSSRTAGELFF.

The chain is built from TRBV20-1 and TRBJ2-1; D might be TRBD2 (6 bases). This CDR3 is 14 amino acids long. Germline assignment: CDR1 DFQATT and CDR2 SNEGSKA (reference sequence). The V end was cut by 0 bases, the J end by 6 bases, with 12 bases between. The CDR3 here is CSARDPQTSNEQFF. DNA of the CDR3: TGCAGTGCTAGAGATCCTCAGACTAGCAATGAGCAGTTCTTC.

This sequence joins TRBV12-3 or TRBV12-4 and TRBJ2-1, with D perhaps TRBD1 (6 bases). CDR3 length: 15 residues. Trimming removed 5 bases from V and 5 bases from J, with 16 bases in between. The DNA for the CDR3 is TGTGCCAGCAGTCCTGACAGGACTCCCAACAATGAGCAGTTCTTC. Translating gives CASSPDRTPNNEQFF.

The V call is TRBV7-2, the J call TRBJ2-7; 9 bases fit TRBD2. With 4 bases clipped from V and 4 bases from J, the junction kept 14 bases outside the gene matches. The CDR3 runs to 17 residues. Germline-derived CDR1 and CDR2 are SGHTA and FQGNSA. The CDR3 protein is CASSSTRLAGALYEQYV. CDR3 DNA: TGTGCCAGCAGCTCCACCCGGTTAGCGGGAGCCCTGTACGAGCAGTACGTC.

For the CDR3, the DNA is TGTGCCAGCAGCTTGGGGGGACTAGCGGGAAACCAAGAGACCCAGTACTTC. This codes for CASSLGGLAGNQETQYF. The chain recombines TRBV7-2 with TRBJ2-5; 13 positions match TRBD2. CDR3 length equals 17 residues. V lost 3 bases, J lost 0 bases, and 4 bases stayed unmatched. The germline CDR1 and CDR2 sequences are SGHTA and FQGNSA. Together with reference TRBV7-2 and TRBJ2-5, the CDR3 gives the full variable domain: GAGVSQSPSNKVTEKGKDVELRCDPISGHTALYWYRQSLGQGLEFLIYFQGNSAPDKSGLPSDRFSAERTGGSVSTLTIQRTQQEDSAVYLCASSLGGLAGNQETQYFGPGTRLLVL.

This clonotype was seen a handful of times. The V and J genes are TRBV29-1 and TRBJ2-1; a weak D match, TRBD2 (5 bases). CDR3 size: 15 residues. The V gene lost 2 bases and the J gene lost 1 base, with 12 bases spanning the gap. The germline CDR1 and CDR2 sequences are SQVTM and ANQGSEA. CDR3: CSVEPWEKSYNEQFF. CDR3 DNA sequence: TGCAGCGTTGAACCGTGGGAGAAGTCCTACAATGAGCAGTTCTTC.

This clonotype was seen more than once but under ten times. This chain joins TRBV29-1 and TRBJ1-4, with unresolved D. Germline CDR1 is SQVTM and CDR2 is ANQGSEA. The CDR3 runs 12 residues. V was clipped by 4 bases and J by 8 bases, with 11 bases between them. The CDR3 bases are TGCAGCGTTGCCATTCCTCACGAAAAACTGTTTTTT. It yields the protein CSVAIPHEKLFF.

This clonotype has just a few counts. This rearrangement joins TRBV12-3 or TRBV12-4 to TRBJ1-6, with D unresolved. This CDR3 contains 17 residues. V was cut by 2 bases and J by 3 bases, with 14 bases left in between. CDR3 DNA: TGTGCCAGCAGTTTAATTCGACTGGGGAGCTATAATTCACCCCTCCACTTT. This codes for CASSLIRLGSYNSPLHF.

V usage is TRBV28 and J usage is TRBJ1-1; maybe TRBD1 (5 bases). CDR1 is MDHEN and CDR2 is SYDVKM in the germline V gene. V was pared by 6 bases and J by 4 bases, with 15 bases between. The CDR3 runs to 14 residues. The CDR3, as DNA: TGTGCCAGCAGCAGGACGAAAAGGGGCACTGAAGCTTTCTTT. Translated: CASSRTKRGTEAFF. The full variable domain, completed using reference TRBV28 and TRBJ1-1, is DVKVTQSSRYLVKRTGEKVFLECVQDMDHENMFWYRQDPGLGLRLIYFSYDVKMKEKGDIPEGYSVSREKKERFSLILESASTNQTSMYLCASSRTKRGTEAFFGQGTRLTVV.

The rearrangement joins TRBV28 to TRBJ2-7; 9 nucleotides align to TRBD1. Per the germline V gene, CDR1 is MDHEN and CDR2 is SYDVKM. This CDR3 has 15 amino acids. Trimming at V came to 6 bases and at J to 2 bases, leaving 8 bases not matched to a gene. The CDR3 sequence: CASSPLGQGTYEQYF. CDR3 bases: TGTGCCAGCAGCCCTTTAGGACAGGGGACCTACGAGCAGTACTTC.

A few counts support this clonotype. One junction end disagrees with the germline gene, perhaps due to a read error. The gene calls are TRBV20-1 and TRBJ1-1; 7 nucleotides align to TRBD1. Germline assignment: CDR1 DFQATT and CDR2 SNEGSKA (reference sequence). CDR3 length equals 14 residues. The DNA for the CDR3 is TGCAGCGCTAGCCTCCGGAAGGGGGCCGTTGAAGCTTTCTTT. Protein product: CSASLRKGAVEAFF.

The chain uses TRBV20-1 and TRBJ1-1, with a weak D call TRBD1 (5 bases). The germline V gene encodes CDR1 DFQATT and CDR2 SNEGSKA (reference sequence). V lost 0 bases and J lost 5, with 13 bases in between. This CDR3 has 14 residues. CDR3 nucleotide sequence: TGCAGTGCTAGAGAGGGCAGGGAGGAAACTGAAGCTTTCTTT. Translating gives CSAREGREETEAFF.

CDR3 loop: CACCQGEGSYNEQFF. The CDR3 DNA follows: TGTGCCTGCTGCCAAGGGGAGGGCTCCTACAATGAGCAGTTCTTC. The chain is built from TRBV3-1 and TRBJ2-1, with 7 bases that match TRBD2. Germline CDR1 and CDR2: LGHDT and YNNKEL (reference sequence). The CDR3 covers 15 residues. The V and J ends lost 11 bases and 0 bases, in that order; junction bases with no gene match: 10.

V is TRBV7-9 and J is TRBJ2-6; tentative D call: TRBD2 (7 bases). The V gene's germline CDR1 is SEHNR and CDR2 FQNEAQ (reference sequence). V lost 7 bases, J lost 2 bases, and 18 bases lay in between. CDR3 length: 17 residues. The CDR3 reads CASNKGGGGAGANVLTF. The CDR3 DNA reads as TGTGCCAGCAACAAGGGAGGGGGAGGGGCTGGGGCCAACGTCCTGACTTTC.

V and J are TRBV20-1 and TRBJ2-3; the match to TRBD2 covers 9 bases. There are 15 residues in the CDR3. The ends lost 2 bases at V and 4 bases at J; junction bases unmatched: 7. From germline, CDR1 is DFQATT and CDR2 SNEGSKA (reference sequence). CDR3 in amino acids: CSARNSGSYADTQYF. CDR3 DNA: TGCAGTGCTAGAAATAGCGGGAGCTACGCAGATACGCAGTATTTT.

The genes are TRBV29-1 and TRBJ1-4; 10 bases are a match to TRBD1. Germline V gene lookup returns CDR1 SQVTM and CDR2 ANQGSEA. With 7 bases clipped from V and 6 bases from J, the junction kept 11 bases outside the gene matches. The CDR3 totals 15 residues. This chain's CDR3 is CSAETGTGAHEKLFF. CDR3 DNA sequence: TGCAGCGCAGAAACCGGGACAGGGGCTCATGAAAAACTGTTTTTT.

The rearrangement links TRBV12-3 or TRBV12-4 to TRBJ2-2; possibly TRBD1 or TRBD2 for D (5 bases each). The CDR3 is 15 amino acids. V was cut by 6 bases and J by 5 bases, with 16 bases left in between. In nucleotides, the CDR3 is TGTGCCAGCAGCCTGCCTTCTTGGGGGACCGGGGAGCTGTTTTTT. Translation: CASSLPSWGTGELFF.

V usage is TRBV5-1 and J usage is TRBJ2-4; the D gene is possibly TRBD1 (7 bases). This CDR3 spans 14 amino acids. Trimming stripped 3 bases from V and 8 bases from J, with 15 bases between. Germline CDR1 and CDR2: SGHRS and YFSETQ. CDR3 sequence reads: CASSSKSRGDIQYF. DNA of the CDR3: TGCGCCAGCAGCTCCAAGAGCAGGGGGGACATTCAGTACTTC.

The rearrangement joins TRBV28 to TRBJ2-7; D is ambiguous. Trimming removed 5 bases from V and 0 bases from J, with 8 bases in between. The CDR3 has 13 amino acids. Germline V lookup: CDR1 MDHEN, CDR2 SYDVKM. CDR3 sequence (DNA): TGTGCCAGCAGTGTAAGGAACTCCTACGAGCAGTACTTC. This sequence encodes CASSVRNSYEQYF.

This clonotype was counted a few times. The V gene is TRBV18, the J gene TRBJ2-7; no definite D call. The V end was cut by 1 base, the J end by 2 bases, with 15 bases between. Germline V gene lookup returns CDR1 KGHSH and CDR2 LQKENI. The CDR3 is 16 residues long. CDR3 coding DNA: TGTGCCAGCTCACCACGGGGTCCGTTAGGCACCTACGAGCAGTACTTC. Encoded protein: CASSPRGPLGTYEQYF. Full variable domain (remainder filled in from reference TRBV18 and TRBJ2-7): NAGVMQNPRHLVRRRGQEARLRCSPMKGHSHVYWYRQLPEEGLKFMVYLQKENIIDESGMPKERFSAEFPKEGPSILRIQQVVRGDSAAYFCASSPRGPLGTYEQYFGPGTRLTVT.

The chain couples TRBV20-1 to TRBJ2-7; 8 bases are shared with TRBD1. The CDR3 extends over 14 amino acids. The V and J ends lost 0 bases and 5 bases, in that order; junction bases with no gene match: 6. Germline CDR1 is DFQATT and CDR2 is SNEGSKA (reference sequence). The CDR3 DNA is TGCAGTGCTAGAGATCAGCAGGGGGCCCACGAGCAGTACTTC. Protein: CSARDQQGAHEQYF.

The sample holds many counts of this clonotype. The chain joins TRBV28 to TRBJ1-2; D gene ambiguous. CDR3 length: 14 residues. Germline lookup yields CDR1 MDHEN and CDR2 SYDVKM. V shed 10 bases and J shed 5 bases, with 20 bases lying between them. The chain's CDR3 is CATSSGVPVYGYTF. The CDR3 region has the DNA TGTGCCACTAGCAGCGGCGTCCCTGTATATGGCTACACCTTC.